The source of this T cell receptor (beta chain) is a study of pediatric ulcerative colitis. The study's findings and limits: Compared with controls, ulcerative colitis showed greater blood-rectum clone sharing.

A note on this clone: Antigen unknown.

Data came from immunoSEQ multiplex PCR; TCRdb stores just in-frame clones and leaves some out. Seen here are 30,000 to 40,000 clones, about 81% observed once, and the top ten hold approximately 1%. One to two pinch biopsies were taken from the rectum during colonoscopy. The germline V gene has CDR1 SGHTS and CDR2 YDEGEE. Between the trimmed V and J ends, which lost 1 base and 3 bases, there was a span of 11 bases. This CDR3 spans 14 amino acids. The V call is TRBV5-8, the J call TRBJ2-7; D may be TRBD2 (5 bases). This sequence originates from a boy between 10 and 17 years old with mild ulcerative colitis. Sequenced: gut tissue. The CDR3 loop reads CASSLRGNGYEQYF. The CDR3 DNA sequence: TGTGCCAGCAGCTTGCGAGGGAATGGCTACGAGCAGTACTTC.